The present T cell receptor beta chain was sequenced within a study of graft-versus-host responses after intestinal transplantation. Study-level background: Multivisceral, liver-intestinal, or isolated intestinal transplants were received by the recipients.

The repertoire was sequenced with immunoSEQ multiplex PCR; TCRdb's copy has only in-frame clones and lacks some. The sample records tens of thousands of clones, roughly 94% being singletons. Trimming took 5 bases from V and 0 from J, leaving 13 bases between them. CDR1 MNHEY and CDR2 SMNVEV come from the germline V gene (reference sequence). CDR3 size: 15 residues. Details on this clone: Its antigen is not known.

V and J are TRBV27 and TRBJ1-1; D possibly corresponds to TRBD1 (6 bases). This TCR derives from a human donor who received an intestinal transplant. This material consisted of unstimulated CD8+ T cells sorted from spleen or lymph node cells, taken before intestinal transplant. CDR3 coding DNA: TGTGCCAGCAGTCCACAGGGATGGATGAACACTGAAGCTTTCTTT. This translates into CASSPQGWMNTEAFF.